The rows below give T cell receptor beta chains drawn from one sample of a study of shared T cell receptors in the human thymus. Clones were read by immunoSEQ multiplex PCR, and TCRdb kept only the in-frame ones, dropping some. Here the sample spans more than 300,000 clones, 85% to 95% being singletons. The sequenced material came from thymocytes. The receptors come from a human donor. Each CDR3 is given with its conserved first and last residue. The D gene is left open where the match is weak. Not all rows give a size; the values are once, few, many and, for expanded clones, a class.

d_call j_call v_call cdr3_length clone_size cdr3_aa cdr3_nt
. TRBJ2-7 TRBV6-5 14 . CASHSYFRVYEQYF TGTGCCAGCCACAGTTACTTTAGGGTGTACGAGCAGTACTTC
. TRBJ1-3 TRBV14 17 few CASSQESAKETGNTIYF TGTGCCAGCAGCCAAGAGAGCGCTAAAGAAACTGGAAACACCATATATTTT
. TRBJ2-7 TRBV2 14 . CASSVRPFRDEQYF TGTGCCAGCAGTGTCCGTCCCTTTAGGGACGAGCAGTACTTC
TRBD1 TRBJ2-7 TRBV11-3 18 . CASSLDSQNRGYSYEQYF TGTGCCAGCAGCTTAGATTCCCAAAACAGGGGGTACTCCTACGAGCAGTACTTC
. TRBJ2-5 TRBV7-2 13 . CASSLNFGETQYF TGTGCCAGCAGTCTCAACTTCGGGGAGACCCAGTACTTC
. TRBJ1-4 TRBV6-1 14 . CASSEIPRYEKLFF TGTGCCAGCAGTGAAATCCCAAGGTATGAAAAACTGTTTTTT
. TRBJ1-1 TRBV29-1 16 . CSVEDRGATAPTRAFF TGCAGCGTTGAAGATCGAGGGGCCACGGCCCCAACAAGGGCTTTCTTT
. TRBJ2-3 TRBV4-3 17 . CASSQEKTGIPTDTQYF TGCGCCAGCAGCCAAGAAAAGACAGGAATACCCACAGATACGCAGTATTTT
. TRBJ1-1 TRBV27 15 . CASSSTPTGNTEAFF TGTGCCAGCAGTTCGACACCGACAGGGAACACTGAAGCTTTCTTT
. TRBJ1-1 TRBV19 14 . CASRPFIGHPEAFF TGTGCCAGTAGGCCATTCATCGGCCACCCTGAAGCTTTCTTT
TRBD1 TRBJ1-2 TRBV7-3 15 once CASSEHSRTGQGYTF TGTGCCAGCAGCGAACACTCCCGGACAGGGCAAGGCTACACCTTC
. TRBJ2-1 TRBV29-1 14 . CSEERKSSYNEQFF TGCAGTGAGGAGCGGAAGAGCTCCTACAATGAGCAGTTCTTC
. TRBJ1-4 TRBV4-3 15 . CASSQESAGGEKLFF TGCGCCAGCAGCCAAGAGTCGGCGGGGGGGGAAAAACTGTTTTTT
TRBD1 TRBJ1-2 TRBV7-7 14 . CASTLEDRINGYTF TGTGCTAGCACGCTGGAGGACAGGATAAATGGCTACACCTTC
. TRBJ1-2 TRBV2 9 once CASCYGYTF TGTGCCAGTTGCTATGGCTACACCTTC
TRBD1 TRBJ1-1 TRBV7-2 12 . CASSLTGIEAFF TGTGCCAGCAGCTTGACAGGGATTGAAGCTTTCTTT
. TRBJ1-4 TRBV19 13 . CASRTATNEKLFF TGTGCCAGTAGGACAGCAACTAATGAAAAACTGTTTTTT
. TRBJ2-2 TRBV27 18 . CASSLLPGSPSHTGELFF TGTGCCAGCAGTTTACTTCCCGGGTCCCCGTCCCACACCGGGGAGCTGTTTTTT
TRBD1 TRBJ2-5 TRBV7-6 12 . CASRTGEETQYF TGTGCCAGTCGGACAGGGGAAGAGACCCAGTACTTC
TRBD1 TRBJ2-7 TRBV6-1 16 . CASSEARARGPYEQYF TGTGCCAGCAGTGAAGCGCGCGCTAGGGGGCCCTACGAGCAGTACTTC
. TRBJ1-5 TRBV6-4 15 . CASSELANSNQPQHF TGTGCCAGCAGTGAATTGGCCAATAGCAATCAGCCCCAGCATTTT
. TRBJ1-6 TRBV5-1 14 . CASSSRTASSPLHF TGCGCCAGCAGCTCACGAACCGCTAGTTCACCCCTCCACTTT
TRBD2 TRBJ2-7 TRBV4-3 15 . CASSQDLPGGREQYF TGCGCCAGCAGCCAAGATCTGCCGGGAGGAAGGGAGCAGTACTTC
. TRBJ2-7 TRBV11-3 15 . CASSLVAQWPIEQYF TGTGCCAGCAGCTTAGTCGCCCAGTGGCCGATCGAGCAGTACTTC
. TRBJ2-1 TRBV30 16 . CAWSVIRKSSYNEQFF TGTGCCTGGAGTGTAATCCGGAAGAGCTCCTACAATGAGCAGTTCTTC
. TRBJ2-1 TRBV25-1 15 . CASSEGSSSYNEQFF TGTGCCAGCAGTGAGGGGTCATCTTCCTACAATGAGCAGTTCTTC
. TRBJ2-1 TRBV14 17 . CASSHPTWLYLYNEQFF TGTGCCAGCAGCCATCCGACCTGGTTATACTTATACAATGAGCAGTTCTTC
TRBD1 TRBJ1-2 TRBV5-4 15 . CASSYPGTGGRGYTF TGTGCCAGCAGCTACCCCGGGACAGGGGGACGAGGCTACACCTTC
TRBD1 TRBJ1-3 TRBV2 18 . CASRTPRTGKLSGNTIYF TGTGCCAGCAGAACACCGCGGACAGGGAAGCTCTCTGGAAACACCATATATTTT
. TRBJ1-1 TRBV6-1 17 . CASSEGDSGRGNTEAFF TGTGCCAGCAGTGAAGGGGACTCCGGTCGTGGGAACACTGAAGCTTTCTTT
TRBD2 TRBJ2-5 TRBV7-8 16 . CASSLAASGNKETQYF TGTGCCAGCAGCTTAGCGGCTAGCGGGAACAAGGAGACCCAGTACTTC
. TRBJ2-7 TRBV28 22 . CASSSDRTERTRQVYYSYEQYF TGTGCCAGCAGTTCCGACCGAACTGAGAGAACGCGACAGGTATACTACTCCTACGAGCAGTACTTC
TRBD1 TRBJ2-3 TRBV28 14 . CASSTTGVTDTQYF TGTGCCAGCAGTACAACAGGGGTCACAGATACGCAGTATTTT
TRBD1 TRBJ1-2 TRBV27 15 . CASSRATGRTYGYTF TGTGCCAGCAGTCGGGCGACAGGGAGGACCTATGGCTACACCTTC
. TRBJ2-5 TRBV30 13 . CAGAWKLQETQYF TGTGCCGGCGCTTGGAAACTCCAAGAGACCCAGTACTTC